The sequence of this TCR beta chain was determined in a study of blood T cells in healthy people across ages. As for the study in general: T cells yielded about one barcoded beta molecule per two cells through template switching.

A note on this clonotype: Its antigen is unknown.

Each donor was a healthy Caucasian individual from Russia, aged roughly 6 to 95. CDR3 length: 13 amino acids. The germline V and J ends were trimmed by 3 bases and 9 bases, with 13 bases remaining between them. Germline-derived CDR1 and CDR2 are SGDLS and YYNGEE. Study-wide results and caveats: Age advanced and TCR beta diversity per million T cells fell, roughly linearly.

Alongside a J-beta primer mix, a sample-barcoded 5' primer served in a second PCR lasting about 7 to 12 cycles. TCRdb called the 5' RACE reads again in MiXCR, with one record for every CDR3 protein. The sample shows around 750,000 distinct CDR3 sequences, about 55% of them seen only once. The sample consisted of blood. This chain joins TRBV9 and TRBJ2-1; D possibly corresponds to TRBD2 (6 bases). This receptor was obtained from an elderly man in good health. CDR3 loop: CASSGRGTVEQFF. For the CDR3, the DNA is TGTGCCAGCAGCGGGAGGGGAACGGTTGAGCAGTTCTTC.